These 23 T cell receptor beta chains originate from one sample sequenced in a study of CXCR3-negative and CXCR3-positive naive CD8 T cells. No cognate antigen is known for these TCRs. Preparation of TRB cDNA libraries relied on 5' RACE carrying UMI labels. Using the 5' RACE reads, TCRdb records one entry per CDR3 protein without DNA. The table lists under 150,000 distinct CDR3 sequences. Study results and limitations: In CXCR3-positive naive cells, the TRB CDR3s were more hydrophobic than in CXCR3-negative naive cells.

The sample comprised naive CXCR3+ CD8+ T cells from blood. Noted subset: CD45RO-CCR7+CD27+CD95- naive CD8+ T cells expressing CXCR3 (TNR3+). The receptors derive from a human donor in good health. Some clones in this sample may be carry-over from other donors' samples.

The V and J genes are TRBV5-1 and TRBJ1-5; the TCRdb D gene call, TRBD1, has no DNA to confirm it. CDR1 is SGHRS, CDR2 YFSETQ, per germline. The CDR3 length is 15 residues. The CDR3 sequence is CASSLVGAADQPQHF.

The CDR3 protein is CASSTITTDETQYF. J is TRBJ2-5 and V is TRBV3-1. The germline V gene encodes CDR1 LGHDT and CDR2 YNNKEL (reference sequence). The CDR3 length is 14 residues.

The chain is built from TRBV19 and TRBJ1-1. The CDR3 runs 11 residues. Germline assignment: CDR1 LNHDA and CDR2 SQIVND (reference sequence). CDR3 region: CASYHRVEAFF. The full variable domain, rest sourced from reference TRBV19 and TRBJ1-1, is DGGITQSPKYLFRKEGQNVTLSCEQNLNHDAMYWYRQDPGQGLRLIYYSQIVNDFQKGDIAEGYSVSREKKESFPLTVTSAQKNPTAFYLCASYHRVEAFFGQGTRLTVV.

The chain employs TRBV12-3 or TRBV12-4 and TRBJ1-1; TCRdb returns TRBD1, unconfirmable since there is no DNA. This CDR3 comprises 11 residues. The CDR3 spells CASQSPGEAFF.

CDR3 amino acids: CASSLTGFSNQPQHF. The chain employs TRBV19 and TRBJ1-5; the TCRdb D gene call, TRBD1, has no DNA to confirm it. CDR1 LNHDA and CDR2 SQIVND come from the germline V gene (reference sequence). This CDR3 region has 15 residues.

V is TRBV5-6 and J is TRBJ2-2; without DNA, the TCRdb call of TRBD2 cannot be checked. Germline V gene lookup returns CDR1 SGHDT and CDR2 YYEEEE. CDR3 size: 16 residues. CDR3 sequence: CASSPGLAPNTGELFF.

The chain couples TRBV5-1 to TRBJ2-7; the D gene TCRdb calls, TRBD1, cannot be checked with no DNA. The CDR3 loop spans 14 amino acids. The V gene's germline CDR1 is SGHRS and CDR2 YFSETQ. The CDR3: CASSFRTGTYEQYF.

The chain joins TRBV4-3 to TRBJ2-1; the TCRdb call, TRBD2, lacks DNA for checking. The germline V gene has CDR1 LGHNA and CDR2 YSLEER. This CDR3 region has 16 residues. The CDR3 sequence: CASSASYAGGDNEQFF.

The rearrangement uses TRBV7-7 and TRBJ2-7; checking the TCRdb D call of TRBD1 is not possible without DNA. The CDR3 consists of 14 residues. CDR1 and CDR2 (germline): SSHAT, FNYEAQ (reference sequence). This CDR3 reads CASSLVGTDGEQYF.

V usage is TRBV20-1 and J usage is TRBJ1-1; TCRdb's D call of TRBD1 is untestable without DNA. The CDR3 length is 23 residues. Germline CDR1 and CDR2: DFQATT and SNEGSKA (reference sequence). This CDR3 is CSAIKPSVGRDRGEFRWDTEAFF.

The rearrangement joins TRBV20-1 to TRBJ1-5. Germline CDR1 and CDR2: DFQATT and SNEGSKA (reference sequence). CDR3 size: 15 residues. CDR3 sequence reads: CSVEGSRGGNQPQHF.

V is TRBV5-6 and J is TRBJ2-7; the D gene TCRdb calls, TRBD1, cannot be checked with no DNA. Germline loops: CDR1 SGHDT, CDR2 YYEEEE. This CDR3 is 12 amino acids long. The CDR3: CASTGGNYEQYF. Together with reference TRBV5-6 and TRBJ2-7, the CDR3 gives the full variable domain: DAGVTQSPTHLIKTRGQQVTLRCSPKSGHDTVSWYQQALGQGPQFIFQYYEEEERQRGNFPDRFSGHQFPNYSSELNVNALLLGDSALYLCASTGGNYEQYFGPGTRLTVT.

The gene calls are TRBV4-2 and TRBJ2-1. The CDR3 contains 13 residues. Germline CDR1 reads LGHNA; CDR2 reads YNFKEQ. The CDR3 is CASSQDPQWEQFF.

The chain links TRBV7-9 to TRBJ2-1; TCRdb selects TRBD1, and the lack of DNA leaves this call unchecked. The germline CDR1 and CDR2 sequences are SEHNR and FQNEAQ (reference sequence). CDR3 size: 12 residues. The CDR3 here is CASSLQGDEQFF.

The V gene is TRBV27, the J gene TRBJ1-2; the D call of TRBD1 rests on TCRdb alone, since no DNA is present to check it. This CDR3 contains 15 residues. Germline V gives CDR1 MNHEY, CDR2 SMNVEV (reference sequence). The CDR3 region is CASSLYEGQFYGYTF.

The rearrangement uses TRBV18 and TRBJ2-6. This CDR3 spans 15 amino acids. Germline CDR1 and CDR2: KGHSH and LQKENI. The CDR3 region is CASSPGGSGANVLTF.

The chain combines TRBV12-3 or TRBV12-4 with TRBJ2-2; lacking DNA, the TRBD1 call made by TCRdb goes unchecked. The CDR3 is 14 amino acids. The CDR3 sequence is CASSGGAPTGELFF.

The chain combines TRBV2 with TRBJ2-7; the TRBD1 assignment by TCRdb is unverifiable without DNA. In germline, CDR1 is SNHLY, CDR2 FYNNEI. The CDR3 extends over 15 amino acids. The CDR3 loop is CASGDRGATSYEQYF.

The chain recombines TRBV5-1 with TRBJ1-1. The V gene's germline CDR1 is SGHRS and CDR2 YFSETQ. The CDR3 runs 12 residues. The CDR3 reads CASSLLPEEAFF.

V is TRBV7-9 and J is TRBJ2-7; TCRdb proposes TRBD1, but this gene call is untestable without DNA. The CDR3 totals 15 residues. Germline assignment: CDR1 SEHNR and CDR2 FQNEAQ (reference sequence). CDR3 region: CASSPTGVDPYEQYF. The whole variable domain, remainder taken from reference TRBV7-9 and TRBJ2-7, is DTGVSQNPRHKITKRGQNVTFRCDPISEHNRLYWYRQTLGQGPEFLTYFQNEAQLEKSRLLSDRFSAERPKGSFSTLEIQRTEQGDSAMYLCASSPTGVDPYEQYFGPGTRLTVT.

The J gene is TRBJ1-1, the V gene TRBV29-1. The V gene's germline CDR1 is SQVTM and CDR2 ANQGSEA. The CDR3 loop spans 15 amino acids. The CDR3 loop is CSVEGASDGNTEAFF.

The rearrangement joins TRBV29-1 to TRBJ2-1; as DNA is missing, the TRBD1 call by TCRdb cannot be tested. In germline, CDR1 is SQVTM, CDR2 ANQGSEA. This CDR3 is 17 amino acids long. The chain's CDR3 is CSGRDRARTDTYNEQFF.

CDR3 residues: CASSNPEGQSSYNEQFF. The rearrangement uses TRBV2 and TRBJ2-1; with no DNA, the TCRdb D assignment of TRBD2 cannot be verified. The length of the CDR3 is 17 residues. The germline gives CDR1 SNHLY, CDR2 FYNNEI.